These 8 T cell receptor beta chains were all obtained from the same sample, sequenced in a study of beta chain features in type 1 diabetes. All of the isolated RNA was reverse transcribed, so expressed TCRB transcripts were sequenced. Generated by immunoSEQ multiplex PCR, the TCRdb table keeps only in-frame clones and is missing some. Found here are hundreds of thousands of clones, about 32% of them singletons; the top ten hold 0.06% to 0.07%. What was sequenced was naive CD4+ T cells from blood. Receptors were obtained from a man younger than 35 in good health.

CDR3 amino acids: CASSQVRESEQYF. In DNA form, the CDR3 reads TGCGCCAGCAGCCAAGTTCGGGAGAGCGAGCAGTACTTC. The chain is built from TRBV4-1 and TRBJ2-7; a possible D gene is TRBD2 (6 bases). Between the trimmed V and J ends, which lost 1 base and 6 bases, there was a span of 10 bases. The germline CDR1 and CDR2 sequences are MGHRA and YSYEKL. CDR3 length: 13 amino acids.

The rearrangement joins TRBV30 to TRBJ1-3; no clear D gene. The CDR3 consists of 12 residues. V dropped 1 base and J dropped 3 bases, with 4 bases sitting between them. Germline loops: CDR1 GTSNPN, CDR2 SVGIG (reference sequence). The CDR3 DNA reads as TGTGCCTGGAGTGGGGGTGGAAACACCATATATTTT. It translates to CAWSGGGNTIYF.

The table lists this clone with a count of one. CDR3 DNA: TGTGCCAGCAGCGTAGTGGCTAGCGGGAGGGAGACCCAGTACTTC. Protein sequence: CASSVVASGRETQYF. This rearrangement joins TRBV9 to TRBJ2-5; 11 positions match TRBD2. The CDR3 is made up of 15 amino acids. Trimming took 0 bases from V and 5 from J; bases not matched to a gene: 3. Germline CDR1 is SGDLS and CDR2 is YYNGEE.

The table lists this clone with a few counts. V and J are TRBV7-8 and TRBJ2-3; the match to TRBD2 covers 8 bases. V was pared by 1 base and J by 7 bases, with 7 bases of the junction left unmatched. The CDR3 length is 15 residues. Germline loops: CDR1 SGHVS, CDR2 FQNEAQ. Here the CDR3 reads CASSLGTGGLHTQYF. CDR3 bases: TGTGCCAGCAGCTTAGGCACGGGAGGGCTACATACGCAGTATTTT.

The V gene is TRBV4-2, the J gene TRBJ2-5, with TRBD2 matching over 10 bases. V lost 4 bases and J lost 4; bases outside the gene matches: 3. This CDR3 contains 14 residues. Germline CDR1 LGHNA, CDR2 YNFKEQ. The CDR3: CASSPRLAGETQYF. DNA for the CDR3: TGTGCCAGCAGCCCCCGACTAGCGGGAGAGACCCAGTACTTC.

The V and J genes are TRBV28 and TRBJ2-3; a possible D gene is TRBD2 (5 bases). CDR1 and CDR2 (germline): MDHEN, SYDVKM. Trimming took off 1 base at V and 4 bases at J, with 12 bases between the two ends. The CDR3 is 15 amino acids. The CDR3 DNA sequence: TGTGCCAGCAGTTTATCCACCCCGGGGTCAGATACGCAGTATTTT. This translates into CASSLSTPGSDTQYF.

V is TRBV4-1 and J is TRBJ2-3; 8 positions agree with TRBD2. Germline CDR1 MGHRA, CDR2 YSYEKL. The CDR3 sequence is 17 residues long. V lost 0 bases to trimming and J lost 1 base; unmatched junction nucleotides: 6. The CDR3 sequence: CASSQDPLADRTDTQYF. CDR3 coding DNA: TGCGCCAGCAGCCAAGATCCACTAGCGGATCGCACAGATACGCAGTATTTT.

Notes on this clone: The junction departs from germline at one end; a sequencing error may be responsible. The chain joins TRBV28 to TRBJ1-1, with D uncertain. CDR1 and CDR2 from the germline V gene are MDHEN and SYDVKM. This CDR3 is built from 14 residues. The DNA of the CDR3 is TGTGCCAGCAGCTTATGGGAGACTAACACTGAAGCTTTCTTT. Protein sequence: CASSLWETNTEAFF.